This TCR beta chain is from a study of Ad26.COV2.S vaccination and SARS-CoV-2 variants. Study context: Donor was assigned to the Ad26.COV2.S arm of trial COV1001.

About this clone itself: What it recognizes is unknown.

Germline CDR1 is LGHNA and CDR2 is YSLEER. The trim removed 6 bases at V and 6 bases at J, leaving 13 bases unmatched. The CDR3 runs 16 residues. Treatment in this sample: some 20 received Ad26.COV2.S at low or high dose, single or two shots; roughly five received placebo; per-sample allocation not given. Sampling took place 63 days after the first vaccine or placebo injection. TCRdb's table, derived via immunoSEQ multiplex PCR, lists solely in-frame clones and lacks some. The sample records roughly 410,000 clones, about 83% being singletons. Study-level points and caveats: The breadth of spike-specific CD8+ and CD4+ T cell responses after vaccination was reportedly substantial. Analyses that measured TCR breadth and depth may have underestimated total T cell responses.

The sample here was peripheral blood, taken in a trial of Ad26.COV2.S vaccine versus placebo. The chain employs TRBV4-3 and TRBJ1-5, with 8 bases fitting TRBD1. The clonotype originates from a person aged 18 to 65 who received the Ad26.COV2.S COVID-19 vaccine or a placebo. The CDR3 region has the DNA TGCGCCAGCAGGCTTACCCTCCAGGGGGCCGGTCAGCCCCAGCATTTT. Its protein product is CASRLTLQGAGQPQHF.